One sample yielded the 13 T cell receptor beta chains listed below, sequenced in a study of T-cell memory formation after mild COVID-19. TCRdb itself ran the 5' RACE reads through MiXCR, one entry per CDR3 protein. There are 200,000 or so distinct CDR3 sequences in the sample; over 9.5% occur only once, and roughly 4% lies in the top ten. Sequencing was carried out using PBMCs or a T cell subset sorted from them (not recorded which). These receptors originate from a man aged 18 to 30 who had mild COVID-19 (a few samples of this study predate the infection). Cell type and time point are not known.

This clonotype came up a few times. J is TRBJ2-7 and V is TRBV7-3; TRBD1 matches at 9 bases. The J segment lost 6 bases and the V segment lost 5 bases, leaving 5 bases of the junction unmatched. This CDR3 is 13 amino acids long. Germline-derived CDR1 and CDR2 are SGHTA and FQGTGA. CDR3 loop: CASSRSGQGEQYF. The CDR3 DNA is TGTGCCAGCAGCAGATCGGGACAGGGCGAGCAGTACTTC.

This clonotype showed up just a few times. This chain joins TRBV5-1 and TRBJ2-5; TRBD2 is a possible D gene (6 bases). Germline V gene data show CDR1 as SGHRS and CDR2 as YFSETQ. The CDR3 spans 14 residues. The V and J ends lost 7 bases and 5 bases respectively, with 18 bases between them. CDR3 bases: TGCGCCAGCGCCCTTGGGGGGATGAGGGAGACCCAGTACTTC. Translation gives CASALGGMRETQYF. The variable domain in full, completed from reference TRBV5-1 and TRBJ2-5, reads KAGVTQTPRYLIKTRGQQVTLSCSPISGHRSVSWYQQTPGQGLQFLFEYFSETQRNKGNFPGRFSGRQFSNSRSEMNVSTLELGDSALYLCASALGGMRETQYFGPGTRLLVL.

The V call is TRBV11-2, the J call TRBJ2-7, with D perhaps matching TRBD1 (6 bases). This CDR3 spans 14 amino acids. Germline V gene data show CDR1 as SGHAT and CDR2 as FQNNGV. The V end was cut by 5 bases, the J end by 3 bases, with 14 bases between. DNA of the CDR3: TGTGCCAGCAGCCCTCGGGCAGGGGTCTACGAGCAGTACGTC. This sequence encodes CASSPRAGVYEQYV.

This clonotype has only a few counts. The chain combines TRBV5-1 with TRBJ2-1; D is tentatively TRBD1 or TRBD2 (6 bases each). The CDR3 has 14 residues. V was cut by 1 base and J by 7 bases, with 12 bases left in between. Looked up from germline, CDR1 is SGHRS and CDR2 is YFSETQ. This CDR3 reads CASSLKTGGNEQFF. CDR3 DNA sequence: TGCGCCAGCAGCTTGAAGACAGGAGGGAATGAGCAGTTCTTC.

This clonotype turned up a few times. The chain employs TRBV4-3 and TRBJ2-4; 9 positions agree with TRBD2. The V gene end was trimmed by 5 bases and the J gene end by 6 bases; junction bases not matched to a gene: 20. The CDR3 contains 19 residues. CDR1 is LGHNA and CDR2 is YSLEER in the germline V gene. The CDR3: CASSGRAGGTPFKGNIQYF. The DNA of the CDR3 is TGCGCCAGCAGCGGCCGAGCGGGGGGAACTCCCTTCAAAGGAAACATTCAGTACTTC.

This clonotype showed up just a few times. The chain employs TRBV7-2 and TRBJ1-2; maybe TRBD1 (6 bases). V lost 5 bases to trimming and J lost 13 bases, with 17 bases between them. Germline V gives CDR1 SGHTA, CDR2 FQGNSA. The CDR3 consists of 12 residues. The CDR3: CASSRARGGATF. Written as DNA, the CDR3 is TGTGCCAGCAGCCGCGCGAGGGGGGGCGCCACCTTC.

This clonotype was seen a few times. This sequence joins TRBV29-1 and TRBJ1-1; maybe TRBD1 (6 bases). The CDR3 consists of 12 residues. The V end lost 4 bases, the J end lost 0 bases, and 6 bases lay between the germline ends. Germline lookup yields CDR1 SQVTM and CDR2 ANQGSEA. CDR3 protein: CSVGTVNTEAFF. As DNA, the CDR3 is TGCAGCGTTGGGACAGTGAACACTGAAGCTTTCTTT. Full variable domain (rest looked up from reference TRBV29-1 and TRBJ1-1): SAVISQKPSRDICQRGTSLTIQCQVDSQVTMMFWYRQQPGQSLTLIATANQGSEATYESGFVIDKFPISRPNLTFSTLTVSNMSPEDSSIYLCSVGTVNTEAFFGQGTRLTVV.

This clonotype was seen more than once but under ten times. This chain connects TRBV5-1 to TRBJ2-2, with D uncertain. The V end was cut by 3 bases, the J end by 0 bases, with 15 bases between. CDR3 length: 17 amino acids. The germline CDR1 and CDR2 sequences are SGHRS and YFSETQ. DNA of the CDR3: TGCGCCAGCAGCTCCCGGCCAGGCCGGTCGAACACCGGGGAGCTGTTTTTT. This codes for CASSSRPGRSNTGELFF.

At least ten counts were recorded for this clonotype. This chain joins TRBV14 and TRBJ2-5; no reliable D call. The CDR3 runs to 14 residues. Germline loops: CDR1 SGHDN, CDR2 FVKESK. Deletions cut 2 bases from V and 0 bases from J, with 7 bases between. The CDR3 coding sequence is TGTGCCAGCAGCCAATCAGGATACCAAGAGACCCAGTACTTC. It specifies CASSQSGYQETQYF. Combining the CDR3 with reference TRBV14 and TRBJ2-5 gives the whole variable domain EAGVTQFPSHSVIEKGQTVTLRCDPISGHDNLYWYRRVMGKEIKFLLHFVKESKQDESGMPNNRFLAERTGGTYSTLKVQPAELEDSGVYFCASSQSGYQETQYFGPGTRLLVL.

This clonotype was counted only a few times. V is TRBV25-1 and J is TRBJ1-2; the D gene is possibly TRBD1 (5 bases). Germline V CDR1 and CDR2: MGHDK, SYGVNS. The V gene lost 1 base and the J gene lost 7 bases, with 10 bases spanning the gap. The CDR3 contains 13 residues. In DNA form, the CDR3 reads TGTGCCAGCAGTGAATCAGGGTATCGTGGCTACACCTTC. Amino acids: CASSESGYRGYTF.

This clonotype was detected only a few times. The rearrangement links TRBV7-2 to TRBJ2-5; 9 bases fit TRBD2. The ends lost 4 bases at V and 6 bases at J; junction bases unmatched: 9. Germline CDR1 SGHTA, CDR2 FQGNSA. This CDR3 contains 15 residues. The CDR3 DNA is TGTGCCAGCAGCTACTCGGGACTAGCCGGGCAGACCCAGTACTTC. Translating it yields CASSYSGLAGQTQYF.

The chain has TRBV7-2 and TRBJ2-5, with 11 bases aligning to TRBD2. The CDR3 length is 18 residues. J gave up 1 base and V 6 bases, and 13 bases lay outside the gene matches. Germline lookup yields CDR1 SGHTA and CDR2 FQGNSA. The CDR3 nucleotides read TGTGCCAGCAGTCCCCAGGGGCCGGGACTAGCGGTCCAAGAGACCCAGTACTTC. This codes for CASSPQGPGLAVQETQYF.

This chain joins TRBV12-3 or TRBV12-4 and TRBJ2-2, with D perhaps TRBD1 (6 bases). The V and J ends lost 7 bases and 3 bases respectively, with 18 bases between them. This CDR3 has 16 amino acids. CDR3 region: CASMIRTVGYTGELFF. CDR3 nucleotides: TGTGCCAGCATGATCCGGACAGTAGGATACACCGGGGAGCTGTTTTTT.